This passage covers 18 T cell receptor beta chains from one sample sequenced in a study of blood T cells in healthy people across ages. For the second PCR, which ran for roughly 7 to 11 cycles, a sample-barcoded 5' primer and a J-beta primer mix were used. In TCRdb, the 5' RACE reads were re-called with MiXCR into one record per CDR3 protein. This table holds approximately 800,000 distinct CDR3 sequences, over 45% found once. The sample comprised blood. These receptors all come from a man aged 25 to 40 in good health.

The chain recombines TRBV12-3 or TRBV12-4 with TRBJ1-1; no clear D gene. This CDR3 comprises 14 residues. Trimming removed 4 bases at V and 1 base at J, with 10 bases between. CDR3 nucleotide sequence: TGTGCCAGCAGTTCTGGCCAGAGGAACACTGAAGCTTTCTTT. It is translated as CASSSGQRNTEAFF.

The chain couples TRBV5-1 to TRBJ2-7; D not certain. The V end was cut by 0 bases, the J end by 6 bases, with 4 bases between. The CDR3 totals 11 residues. Germline V lookup: CDR1 SGHRS, CDR2 YFSETQ. This CDR3 reads CASSLEAEQYF. The CDR3 nucleotides are TGCGCCAGCAGCTTGGAAGCCGAGCAGTACTTC.

On this clonotype: A much larger clonotype is one base distant, so this may be a read error. The chain has TRBV15 and TRBJ1-2; a possible D gene is TRBD1 (5 bases). The length of the CDR3 is 16 residues. V shed 2 bases and J shed 4 bases, with 17 bases lying between them. Germline lookup yields CDR1 LNHNV and CDR2 YYDKDF (reference sequence). The CDR3 sequence is CATSRPDPTASYGYTF. The CDR3 DNA follows: TGTGCCACCAGCAGACCTGACCCGACAGCGTCCTATGGCTACACCTTC. Supplemented by reference TRBV15 and TRBJ1-2, the full variable domain reads DAMVIQNPRYQVTQFGKPVTLSCSQTLNHNVMYWYQQKSSQAPKLLFHYYDKDFNNEADTPDNFQSRRPNTSFCFLDIRSPGLGDTAMYLCATSRPDPTASYGYTFGSGTRLTVV.

The chain employs TRBV30 and TRBJ2-4; D perhaps matches TRBD2 (6 bases). The DNA end is more similar to TRBJ2-7, so the J call may be wrong. The CDR3 loop spans 14 amino acids. Looked up from germline, CDR1 is GTSNPN and CDR2 is SVGIG (reference sequence). The chain's CDR3 is CAWTKGRSSYEQYF. The CDR3 bases are TGTGCCTGGACCAAGGGGAGGTCGAGTTACGAGCAGTACTTC.

For this clonotype: The DNA is left out, because the CDR3 cannot be placed on it with certainty; the CDR3 is given as TCRdb lists it. The chain has TRBV5-6 and TRBJ1-1. The CDR3 contains 16 residues when both ends are counted. Germline CDR1 reads SGHDT; CDR2 reads YYEEEE. CDR3 residues: CASSPSVGPGNTEAFF.

This clonotype came up a few times. The chain uses TRBV4-3 and TRBJ2-7; D not resolved. V lost 1 base and J lost 7, with 14 bases in between. CDR3 length equals 14 residues. Germline V gene lookup returns CDR1 LGHNA and CDR2 YSLEER. CDR3 DNA sequence: TGCGCCAGCAGCCAAGGTCAGCTTGCGTATGAGCAGTACTTC. As protein: CASSQGQLAYEQYF.

Note on this clonotype: A much bigger clone sits one base away, suggesting this may be a read error. The CDR3 loop is CAPGTDQGTQYF. The DNA for the CDR3 is TGTGCCCCAGGGACAGACCAAGGGACCCAGTACTTC. The chain carries TRBV10-3 and TRBJ2-5, with TRBD1 identical over 7 bases. Per germline, CDR1 ENHRY and CDR2 SYGVKD. The CDR3 is 12 amino acids.

The V and J genes are TRBV20-1 and TRBJ1-3; D gene ambiguous. With 0 bases removed from V and 0 bases from J, the gap between germline ends came to 9 bases. CDR3 length: 15 residues. The germline V gene has CDR1 DFQATT and CDR2 SNEGSKA (reference sequence). In DNA, the CDR3 is TGCAGTGCTAGAGATCATAAGATCTCTGGAAACACCATATATTTT. Protein: CSARDHKISGNTIYF.

The chain joins TRBV30 to TRBJ2-7; D might be TRBD2 (6 bases). The CDR3 is made up of 14 amino acids. Trimming left V 8 bases short and J 0 bases short, with 17 bases between. In germline, CDR1 is GTSNPN, CDR2 SVGIG (reference sequence). In nucleotides, the CDR3 is TGTGCCGGCTTAGCGGTAAGGACCTCCTACGAGCAGTACTTC. As protein: CAGLAVRTSYEQYF.

This clonotype was seen only a few times. The rearrangement uses TRBV4-2 and TRBJ2-7, with D perhaps matching TRBD1 or TRBD2 (6 bases each). CDR3 length equals 16 residues. V was trimmed by 1 base and J by 1 base, leaving 14 bases between them. The V gene's germline CDR1 is LGHNA and CDR2 YNFKEQ. The chain's CDR3 is CASSQVTGAASYEQYF. CDR3 coding DNA: TGTGCCAGCAGCCAAGTCACGGGGGCGGCATCCTACGAGCAGTACTTC.

The genes are TRBV7-2 and TRBJ2-3; D is undetermined. In germline, CDR1 is SGHTA, CDR2 FQGNSA. Trimming shortened V by 4 bases and J by 0 bases, and 5 bases separated the two germline ends. The CDR3 contains 13 residues. CDR3 nucleotide sequence: TGTGCCAGCAGCTACCCCAGCACAGATACGCAGTATTTT. Encoded protein: CASSYPSTDTQYF.

V usage is TRBV29-1 and J usage is TRBJ2-7; D is perhaps TRBD1 or TRBD2 (5 bases each). Germline lookup yields CDR1 SQVTM and CDR2 ANQGSEA. The CDR3 contains 14 residues. The CDR3 bases are TGCAGAACCGGGGACCTGGGGGTTGGATACGAGCAGTACTTC. This sequence encodes CRTGDLGVGYEQYF.

This clonotype was counted only a few times. This chain uses TRBV20-1 with TRBJ1-2; D remains ambiguous. V lost 2 bases to trimming and J lost 4 bases, with 20 bases between them. CDR1 and CDR2 (germline): DFQATT, SNEGSKA (reference sequence). The CDR3 is made up of 16 amino acids. The CDR3 DNA reads as TGCAGTGCTAGAATCCGCAGGCCGTTTAATGTCTATGGCTACACCTTC. Its protein product is CSARIRRPFNVYGYTF.

This clonotype was recorded a few times. The chain combines TRBV20-1 with TRBJ1-5; 7 nucleotides agree with TRBD1. The CDR3 covers 14 residues. Per germline, CDR1 DFQATT and CDR2 SNEGSKA (reference sequence). V lost 4 bases and J lost 6; bases outside the gene matches: 9. The CDR3 DNA follows: TGCAGTGCTAACCCAGACAGGGCGGGTCAGCCCCAGCATTTT. Translated: CSANPDRAGQPQHF.

The chain joins TRBV6-5 to TRBJ1-1; unclear D gene. V gave up 5 bases and J gave up 1 base, with 14 bases separating them. This CDR3 has 15 residues. Germline CDR1 reads MNHEY; CDR2 reads SVGAGI. The CDR3 nucleotides are TGTGCCAGCAGTAGACTCCCGGACGGGAACACTGAAGCTTTCTTT. Protein: CASSRLPDGNTEAFF.

This clonotype was counted a few times. V usage is TRBV10-3 and J usage is TRBJ2-7; D is tentatively TRBD1 or TRBD2 (6 bases each). Trimming stripped 0 bases from V and 3 bases from J, with 12 bases between. The CDR3 runs to 15 residues. Germline CDR1 reads ENHRY; CDR2 reads SYGVKD. CDR3 amino acids: CAISESTGAYYEQYF. For the CDR3, the DNA is TGTGCCATCAGTGAGTCGACGGGGGCTTACTACGAGCAGTACTTC.

This clonotype showed up just a few times. The V call is TRBV29-1, the J call TRBJ2-4; D is perhaps TRBD2 (5 bases). The J call is in doubt because the DNA end fits TRBJ2-5 better. Germline loops: CDR1 SQVTM, CDR2 ANQGSEA. This CDR3 contains 14 residues. The CDR3 loop reads CSVEHAGLQETQYF. CDR3 in DNA: TGCAGCGTTGAACATGCGGGTTTGCAAGAGACCCAGTACTTC.

The rearrangement joins TRBV5-1 to TRBJ2-3; D is possibly TRBD2 (5 bases). From germline, CDR1 is SGHRS and CDR2 YFSETQ. This CDR3 has 14 residues. CDR3 coding DNA: TGCGCTGGAGCAAGCGGCGGATCCACAGATACGCAGTATTTT. It encodes CAGASGGSTDTQYF.